This T cell receptor (beta chain) was sequenced for a study of blood T cell repertoires in COVID-19. Sequencing was performed with immunoSEQ multiplex PCR; in TCRdb, only in-frame clones are kept and a portion is missing. Found here are some 200,000 clones, about four fifths of them singletons; the top ten hold approximately 9%. This CDR3 comprises 18 residues. The V gene lost 0 bases and the J gene lost 0 bases, with 15 bases spanning the gap. Germline-derived CDR1 and CDR2 are LGHNA and YSLEER. This chain joins TRBV4-3 and TRBJ1-5; D might be TRBD1 (6 bases). Sequenced sample: PBMCs or T cells enriched from blood (not recorded which). The TCR sequence derives from a woman aged 45-65 years with acute COVID-19. CDR3 sequence reads: CASSQDLRGSYSNQPQHF. The CDR3 nucleotides are TGCGCCAGCAGCCAAGATCTCAGGGGTTCTTATAGCAATCAGCCCCAGCATTTT.